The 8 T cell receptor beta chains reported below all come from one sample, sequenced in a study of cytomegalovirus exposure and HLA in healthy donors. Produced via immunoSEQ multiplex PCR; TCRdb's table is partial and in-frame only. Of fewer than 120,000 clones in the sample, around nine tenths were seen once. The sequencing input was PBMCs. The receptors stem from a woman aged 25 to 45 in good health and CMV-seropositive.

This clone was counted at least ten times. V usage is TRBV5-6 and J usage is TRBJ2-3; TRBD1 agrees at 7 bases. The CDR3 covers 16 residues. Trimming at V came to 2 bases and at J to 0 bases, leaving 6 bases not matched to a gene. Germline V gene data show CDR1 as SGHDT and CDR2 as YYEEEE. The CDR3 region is CASSFNRGVSTDTQYF. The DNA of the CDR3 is TGTGCCAGCAGCTTCAACAGGGGAGTAAGCACAGATACGCAGTATTTT.

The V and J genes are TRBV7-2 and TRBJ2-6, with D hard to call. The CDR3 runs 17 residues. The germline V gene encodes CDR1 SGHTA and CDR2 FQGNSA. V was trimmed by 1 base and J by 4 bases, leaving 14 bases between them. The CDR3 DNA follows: TGTGCCAGCAGCTTAGGAGGTGGCGTGCGCGGGGCCAACGTCCTGACTTTC. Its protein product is CASSLGGGVRGANVLTF.

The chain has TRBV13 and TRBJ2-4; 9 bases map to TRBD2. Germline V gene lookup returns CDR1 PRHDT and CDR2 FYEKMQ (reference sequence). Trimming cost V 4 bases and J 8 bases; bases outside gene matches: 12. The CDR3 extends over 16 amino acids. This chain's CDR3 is CASSSNSGGRQDIQYF. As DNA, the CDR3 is TGTGCCAGCAGCTCCAATAGCGGGGGCCGCCAGGACATTCAGTACTTC.

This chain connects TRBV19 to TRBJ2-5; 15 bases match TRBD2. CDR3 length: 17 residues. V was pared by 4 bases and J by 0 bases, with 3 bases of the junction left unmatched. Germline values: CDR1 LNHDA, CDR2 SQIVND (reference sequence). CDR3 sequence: CASSKGLAGGDQETQYF. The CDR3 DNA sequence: TGTGCCAGTAGTAAGGGACTAGCGGGAGGTGACCAAGAGACCCAGTACTTC.

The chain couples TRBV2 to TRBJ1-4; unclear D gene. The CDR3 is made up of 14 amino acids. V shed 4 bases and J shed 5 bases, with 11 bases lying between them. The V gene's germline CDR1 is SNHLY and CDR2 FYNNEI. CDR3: CASSGSAGNEKLFF. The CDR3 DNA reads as TGTGCCAGCAGTGGGTCGGCCGGGAATGAAAAACTGTTTTTT.

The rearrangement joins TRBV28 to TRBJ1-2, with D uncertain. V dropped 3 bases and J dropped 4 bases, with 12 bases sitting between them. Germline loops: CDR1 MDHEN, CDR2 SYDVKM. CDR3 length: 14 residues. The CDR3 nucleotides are TGTGCCAGCAGTTTTCTTGGTTTTAGCTATGGCTACACCTTC. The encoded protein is CASSFLGFSYGYTF.

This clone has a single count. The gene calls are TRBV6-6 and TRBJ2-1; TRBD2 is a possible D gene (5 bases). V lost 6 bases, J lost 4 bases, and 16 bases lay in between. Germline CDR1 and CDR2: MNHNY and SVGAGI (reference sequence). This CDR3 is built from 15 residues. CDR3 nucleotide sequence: TGTGCCAGCAGCGACTATAGTTCGGGGTACAATGAGCAGTTCTTC. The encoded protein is CASSDYSSGYNEQFF.

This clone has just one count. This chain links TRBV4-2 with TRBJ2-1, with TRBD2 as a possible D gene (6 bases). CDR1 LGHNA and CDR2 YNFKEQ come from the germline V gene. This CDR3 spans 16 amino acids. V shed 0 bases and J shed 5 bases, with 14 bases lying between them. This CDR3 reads CASSQDLGDFNNEQFF. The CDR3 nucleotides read TGTGCCAGCAGCCAAGATTTGGGGGACTTCAACAATGAGCAGTTCTTC.